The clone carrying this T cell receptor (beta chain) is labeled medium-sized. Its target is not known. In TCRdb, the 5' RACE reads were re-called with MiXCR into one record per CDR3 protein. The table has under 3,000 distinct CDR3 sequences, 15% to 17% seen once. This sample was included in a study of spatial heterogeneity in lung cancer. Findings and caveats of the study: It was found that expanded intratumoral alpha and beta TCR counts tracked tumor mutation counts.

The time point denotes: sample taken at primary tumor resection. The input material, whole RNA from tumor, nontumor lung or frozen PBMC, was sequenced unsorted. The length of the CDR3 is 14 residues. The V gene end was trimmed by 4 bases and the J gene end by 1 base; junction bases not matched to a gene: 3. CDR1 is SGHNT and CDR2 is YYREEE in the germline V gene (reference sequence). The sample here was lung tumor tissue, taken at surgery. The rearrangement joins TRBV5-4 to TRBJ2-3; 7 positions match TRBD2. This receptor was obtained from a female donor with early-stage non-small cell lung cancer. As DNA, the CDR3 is TGTGCCAGCAGCCGGGGGGTGGGCACAGATACGCAGTATTTT. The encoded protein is CASSRGVGTDTQYF.